Listed here are 16 T cell receptor beta chains from one sample, sequenced in a study of identical twins. TCRdb re-called the 5' RACE reads through MiXCR, storing one row per CDR3 protein. The table lists around 220,000 distinct CDR3 sequences, about an eighth of them singletons. The specimen sequenced was memory (CD45RO+) T cells sorted from blood. Receptors originate from a young woman in good health.

In its sample, this clonotype was seen a few times. This chain links TRBV30 with TRBJ1-1; 7 bases agree with TRBD1. The CDR3 is 13 amino acids. Germline V lookup: CDR1 GTSNPN, CDR2 SVGIG (reference sequence). Trimming at V came to 2 bases and at J to 6 bases, leaving 6 bases not matched to a gene. DNA for the CDR3: TGTGCCTGGAGTACAGGGAGGGGGCCTGAAGCTTTCTTT. As protein: CAWSTGRGPEAFF.

At least ten counts were recorded for this clonotype. The chain uses TRBV6-2 or TRBV6-3 and TRBJ2-1; D could derive from TRBD1 or TRBD2 (6 bases each). The CDR3 extends over 16 amino acids. CDR1 MNHEY and CDR2 SVGEGT come from the germline V gene. Between the trimmed V and J ends, which lost 1 base and 4 bases, there was a span of 14 bases. The CDR3 coding sequence is TGTGCCAGCAGTTACTTCGGGGGCCCCGTGTACAATGAGCAGTTCTTC. This encodes CASSYFGGPVYNEQFF.

This clonotype was found many times. This rearrangement joins TRBV5-1 to TRBJ1-2; 10 bases align to TRBD1. With V trimmed by 2 bases and J by 8 bases, 9 bases remained unmatched. This CDR3 is built from 15 residues. Looked up from germline, CDR1 is SGHRS and CDR2 is YFSETQ. CDR3 region: CASSLTGTGELGYTF. CDR3 bases: TGCGCCAGCAGCTTAACCGGGACAGGGGAGCTCGGCTACACCTTC.

This clonotype turned up a few times. The chain combines TRBV5-1 with TRBJ2-3, with 9 bases that match TRBD2. V lost 4 bases, J lost 4 bases, and 16 bases stayed unmatched. This CDR3 comprises 18 residues. CDR1 and CDR2 from the germline V gene are SGHRS and YFSETQ. CDR3 DNA: TGCGCCAGCAGCCCCTGGCTAGGCAGCGGGGGGAACTCAGATACGCAGTATTTT. Residues: CASSPWLGSGGNSDTQYF.

The V and J genes are TRBV11-3 and TRBJ2-4; D might be TRBD2 (5 bases). V was pared by 5 bases and J by 8 bases, with 19 bases between. Germline values: CDR1 SGHNT, CDR2 YENEEA. The CDR3 is 15 residues long. CDR3 nucleotides: TGTGCCAGCAGCCGGGCGCAAGGGCGGGTGGACATTCAGTACTTC. It is translated as CASSRAQGRVDIQYF. Full variable domain (remainder filled in from reference TRBV11-3 and TRBJ2-4): EAGVVQSPRYKIIEKKQPVAFWCNPISGHNTLYWYLQNLGQGPELLIRYENEEAVDDSQLPKDRFSAERLKGVDSTLKIQPAELGDSAVYLCASSRAQGRVDIQYFGAGTRLSVL.

CDR3 residues: CAARGQGGEKLFF. The CDR3 DNA follows: TGTGCCGCACGGGGACAGGGAGGTGAAAAACTGTTTTTT. The rearrangement uses TRBV10-3 and TRBJ1-4; the match to TRBD1 covers 9 bases. V lost 11 bases, J lost 7 bases, and 8 bases stayed unmatched. The CDR3 consists of 13 residues. The germline gives CDR1 ENHRY, CDR2 SYGVKD.

The chain combines TRBV6-2 or TRBV6-3 with TRBJ2-1; 10 bases match TRBD2. There are 17 residues in the CDR3. Germline assignment: CDR1 MNHEY and CDR2 SVGEGT. V was clipped by 6 bases and J by 0 bases; unmatched bases: 8. DNA for the CDR3: TGTGCCAGCAGGAGCGGGAGGGCCGCCATCTCCTACAATGAGCAGTTCTTC. Encoded protein: CASRSGRAAISYNEQFF.

This clonotype was seen a handful of times. The J gene is TRBJ2-7, the V gene TRBV2; D perhaps matches TRBD1 (5 bases). CDR1 and CDR2 (germline): SNHLY, FYNNEI. V was cut by 4 bases and J by 4 bases, with 11 bases left in between. The CDR3 covers 13 residues. The CDR3 loop reads CASSVRGRYEQYF. DNA for the CDR3: TGTGCCAGCAGTGTAAGGGGCCGGTACGAGCAGTACTTC.

This clonotype has more than one count but fewer than ten. The V call is TRBV7-2, the J call TRBJ2-2; no clear D gene. The CDR3 consists of 13 residues. Looked up from germline, CDR1 is SGHTA and CDR2 is FQGNSA. V lost 6 bases and J lost 7, with 12 bases in between. CDR3 region: CASRPAWSGELFF. Here the CDR3 DNA reads TGTGCCAGCAGGCCAGCTTGGAGCGGGGAGCTGTTTTTT. The full variable domain, in which reference TRBV7-2 and TRBJ2-2 provide the parts outside the CDR3, is GAGVSQSPSNKVTEKGKDVELRCDPISGHTALYWYRQSLGQGLEFLIYFQGNSAPDKSGLPSDRFSAERTGGSVSTLTIQRTQQEDSAVYLCASRPAWSGELFFGEGSRLTVL.

This clonotype turned up a few times. The genes are TRBV12-3 or TRBV12-4 and TRBJ2-7, with 9 positions matching TRBD2. The trim removed 5 bases at V and 6 bases at J, leaving 8 bases unmatched. This CDR3 contains 14 residues. CDR3 sequence (DNA): TGTGCCAGCAGTGAAGCGGGAGGCGGAGTCGAGCAGTACTTC. It is translated as CASSEAGGGVEQYF.

This clonotype was counted many times. This chain links TRBV12-3 or TRBV12-4 with TRBJ2-3, with 7 bases fitting TRBD1. This CDR3 has 14 amino acids. The V gene end was trimmed by 5 bases and the J gene end by 3 bases; junction bases not matched to a gene: 5. The CDR3 coding sequence is TGTGCCAGCAGTCCCCACAGGGGTACAGATACGCAGTATTTT. Protein sequence: CASSPHRGTDTQYF.

The V and J genes are TRBV7-7 and TRBJ2-2, with D tentatively TRBD2 (5 bases). The CDR3 spans 11 residues. The V end was cut by 7 bases, the J end by 10 bases, with 10 bases between. Germline V lookup: CDR1 SSHAT, CDR2 FNYEAQ (reference sequence). The CDR3 region has the DNA TGTGCCAGCACCGCGGGCGCGGAGCTGTTTTTT. It yields the protein CASTAGAELFF.

J is TRBJ1-1 and V is TRBV5-1; D not resolved. Per the germline V gene, CDR1 is SGHRS and CDR2 is YFSETQ. The length of the CDR3 is 15 residues. The V end was cut by 4 bases, the J end by 1 base, with 14 bases between. The CDR3 DNA reads TGCGCCAGCAGCCTTAAGCCGGCTTGGAACACTGAAGCTTTCTTT. It specifies CASSLKPAWNTEAFF.

This clonotype was detected many times. The CDR3 region has the DNA TGTGCCAGCAATAATCCCGGCGAGATGTATGAGCAGTTCTTC. Translation: CASNNPGEMYEQFF. This chain uses TRBV2 with TRBJ2-1; unclear D gene. This CDR3 is 14 amino acids long. V lost 7 bases to trimming and J lost 8 bases, with 18 bases between them. CDR1 is SNHLY, CDR2 FYNNEI, per germline.

The table lists this clonotype with many counts. The V call is TRBV12-3 or TRBV12-4, the J call TRBJ1-2; D is undetermined. There are 12 residues in the CDR3. Trimming stripped 3 bases from V and 6 bases from J, with 8 bases between. The CDR3 is CASSFIHNGYTF. CDR3 in DNA: TGTGCCAGCAGTTTCATCCATAATGGCTACACCTTC.

This clonotype was seen once. Compared with germline, one end of the junction differs, possibly owing to a read error. The chain is built from TRBV25-1 and TRBJ1-6; 9 bases are a match to TRBD1. CDR3 size: 14 residues. CDR1 and CDR2 from the germline V gene are MGHDK and SYGVNS. The CDR3 DNA follows: TGTGCCGGCAGTGAAGGACAGGGGAATTCACCCCTCCACTTT. Encoded protein: CAGSEGQGNSPLHF.